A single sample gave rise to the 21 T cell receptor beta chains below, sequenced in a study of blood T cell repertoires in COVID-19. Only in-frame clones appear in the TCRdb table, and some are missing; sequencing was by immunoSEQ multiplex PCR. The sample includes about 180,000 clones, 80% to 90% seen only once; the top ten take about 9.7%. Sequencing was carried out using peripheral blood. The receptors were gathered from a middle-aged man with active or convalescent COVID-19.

The CDR3 DNA is TGTGCCAGCAGGGACTCAGGGGGCAATCAGCCCCAGCATTTT. This encodes CASRDSGGNQPQHF. The chain combines TRBV27 with TRBJ1-5; a possible D gene is TRBD1 (6 bases). Trimming took off 6 bases at V and 2 bases at J, with 11 bases between the two ends. CDR1 MNHEY and CDR2 SMNVEV come from the germline V gene (reference sequence). CDR3 length equals 14 residues.

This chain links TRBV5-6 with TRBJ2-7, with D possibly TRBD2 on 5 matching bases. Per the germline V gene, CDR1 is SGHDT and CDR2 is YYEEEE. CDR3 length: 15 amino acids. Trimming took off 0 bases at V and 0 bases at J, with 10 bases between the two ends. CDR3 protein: CASSLAREYSYEQYF. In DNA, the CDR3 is TGTGCCAGCAGCTTGGCGAGGGAATACTCCTACGAGCAGTACTTC.

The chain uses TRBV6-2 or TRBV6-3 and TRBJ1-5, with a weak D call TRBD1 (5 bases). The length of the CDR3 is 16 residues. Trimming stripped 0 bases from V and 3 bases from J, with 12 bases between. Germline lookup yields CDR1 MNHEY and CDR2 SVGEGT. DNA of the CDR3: TGTGCCAGCAGTTACTCGAGTAGGGGTTCCAATCAGCCCCAGCATTTT. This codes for CASSYSSRGSNQPQHF.

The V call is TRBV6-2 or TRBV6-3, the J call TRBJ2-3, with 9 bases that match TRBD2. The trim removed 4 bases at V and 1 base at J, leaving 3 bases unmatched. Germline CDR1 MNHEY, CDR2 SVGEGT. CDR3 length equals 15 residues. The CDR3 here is CASSLPSGGTDTQYF. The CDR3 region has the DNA TGTGCCAGCAGTTTGCCTAGCGGGGGCACAGATACGCAGTATTTT.

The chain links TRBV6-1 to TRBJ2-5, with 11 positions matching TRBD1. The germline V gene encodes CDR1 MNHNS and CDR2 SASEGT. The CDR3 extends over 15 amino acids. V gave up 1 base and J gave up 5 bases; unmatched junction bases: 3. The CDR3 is CASSEGTGGRETQYF. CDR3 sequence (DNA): TGTGCCAGCAGTGAAGGGACAGGGGGCCGGGAGACCCAGTACTTC.

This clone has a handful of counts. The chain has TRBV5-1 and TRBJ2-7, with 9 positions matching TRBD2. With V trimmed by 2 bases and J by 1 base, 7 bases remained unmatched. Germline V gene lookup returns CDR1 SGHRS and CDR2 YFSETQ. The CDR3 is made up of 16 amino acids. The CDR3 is CASSFNPAGGSYEQYF. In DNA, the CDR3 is TGCGCCAGCAGCTTCAACCCAGCGGGAGGATCCTACGAGCAGTACTTC.

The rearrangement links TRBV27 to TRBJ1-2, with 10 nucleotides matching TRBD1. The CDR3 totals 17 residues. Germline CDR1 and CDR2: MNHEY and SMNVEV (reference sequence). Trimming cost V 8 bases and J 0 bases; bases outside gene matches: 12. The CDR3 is CASGGGQGSSANYGYTF. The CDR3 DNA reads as TGTGCCAGCGGGGGGGGACAGGGGTCATCGGCTAACTATGGCTACACCTTC.

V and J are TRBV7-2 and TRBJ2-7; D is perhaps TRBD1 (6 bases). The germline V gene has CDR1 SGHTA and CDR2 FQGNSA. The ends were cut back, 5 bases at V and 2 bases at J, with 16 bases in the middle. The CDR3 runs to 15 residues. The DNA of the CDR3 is TGTGCCAGCAGCCCGGGACAACGTAAGGCCTACGAGCAGTACTTC. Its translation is CASSPGQRKAYEQYF.

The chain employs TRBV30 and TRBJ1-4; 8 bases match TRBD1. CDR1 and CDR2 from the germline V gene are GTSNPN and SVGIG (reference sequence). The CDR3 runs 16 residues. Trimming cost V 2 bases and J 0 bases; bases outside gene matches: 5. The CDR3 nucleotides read TGTGCCTGGAGTCAGGGGGCAGGGGCAACTAATGAAAAACTGTTTTTT. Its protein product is CAWSQGAGATNEKLFF.

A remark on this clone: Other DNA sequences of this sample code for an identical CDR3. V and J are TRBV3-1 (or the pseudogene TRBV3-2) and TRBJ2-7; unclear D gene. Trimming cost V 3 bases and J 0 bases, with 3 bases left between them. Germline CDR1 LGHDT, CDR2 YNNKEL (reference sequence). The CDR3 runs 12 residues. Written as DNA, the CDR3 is TGTGCCAGCAGCCAGAGCTCCTACGAGCAGTACTTC. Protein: CASSQSSYEQYF.

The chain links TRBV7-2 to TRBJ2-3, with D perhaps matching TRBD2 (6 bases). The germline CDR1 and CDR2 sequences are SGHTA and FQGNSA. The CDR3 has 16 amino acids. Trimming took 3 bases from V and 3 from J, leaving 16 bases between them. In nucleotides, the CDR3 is TGTGCCAGCAGCTTGGTGGCTAGCGTTAGGACAGATACGCAGTATTTT. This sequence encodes CASSLVASVRTDTQYF.

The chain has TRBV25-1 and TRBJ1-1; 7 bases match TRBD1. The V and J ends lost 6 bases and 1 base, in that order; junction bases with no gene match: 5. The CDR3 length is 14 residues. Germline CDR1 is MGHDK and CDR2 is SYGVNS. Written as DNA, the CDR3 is TGTGCCAGCAGCCGGACAGGTACGAACACTGAAGCTTTCTTT. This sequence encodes CASSRTGTNTEAFF.

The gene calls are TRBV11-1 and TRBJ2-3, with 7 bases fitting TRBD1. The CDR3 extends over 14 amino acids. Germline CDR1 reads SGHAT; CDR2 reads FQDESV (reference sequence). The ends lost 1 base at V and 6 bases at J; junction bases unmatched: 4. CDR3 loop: CASSLGDRADTQYF. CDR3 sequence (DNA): TGTGCCAGCAGCTTAGGAGACAGGGCCGATACGCAGTATTTT.

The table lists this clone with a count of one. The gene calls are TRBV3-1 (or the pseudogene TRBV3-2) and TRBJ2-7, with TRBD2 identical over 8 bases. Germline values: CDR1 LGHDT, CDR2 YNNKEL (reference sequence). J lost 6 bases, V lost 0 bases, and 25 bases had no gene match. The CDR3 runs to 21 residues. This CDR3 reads CASSQDPKERSGGLTLLEQYF. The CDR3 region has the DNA TGTGCCAGCAGCCAAGACCCCAAAGAGAGGTCGGGGGGGCTCACCCTACTCGAGCAGTACTTC.

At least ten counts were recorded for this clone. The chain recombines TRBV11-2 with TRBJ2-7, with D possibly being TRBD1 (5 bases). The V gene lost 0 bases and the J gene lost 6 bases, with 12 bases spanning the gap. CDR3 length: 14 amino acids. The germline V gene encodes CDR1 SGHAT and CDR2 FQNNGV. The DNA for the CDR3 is TGTGCCAGCAGCTTAGATTGGGGCACTGTCGAGCAGTACTTC. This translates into CASSLDWGTVEQYF.

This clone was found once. CDR3 DNA sequence: TGCAGCGGGAAACAGGGGATCGATGGCTACACCTTC. Translation gives CSGKQGIDGYTF. The genes are TRBV29-1 and TRBJ1-2; 7 positions agree with TRBD1. V lost 7 bases, J lost 6 bases, and 8 bases stayed unmatched. The CDR3 consists of 12 residues. Germline values: CDR1 SQVTM, CDR2 ANQGSEA.

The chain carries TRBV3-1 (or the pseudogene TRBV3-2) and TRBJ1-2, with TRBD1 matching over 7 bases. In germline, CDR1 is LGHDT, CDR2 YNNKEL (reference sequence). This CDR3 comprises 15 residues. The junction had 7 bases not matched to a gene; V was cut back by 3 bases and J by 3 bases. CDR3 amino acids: CASSQDSDRYYGYTF. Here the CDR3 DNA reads TGTGCCAGCAGCCAGGATTCGGACAGGTACTATGGCTACACCTTC.

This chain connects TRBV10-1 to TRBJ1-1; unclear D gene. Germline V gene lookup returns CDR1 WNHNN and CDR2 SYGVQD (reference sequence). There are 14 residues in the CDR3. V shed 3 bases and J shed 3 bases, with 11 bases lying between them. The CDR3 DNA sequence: TGCGCCAGCAGTGAATCCAACCGGGACACTGAAGCTTTCTTT. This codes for CASSESNRDTEAFF.

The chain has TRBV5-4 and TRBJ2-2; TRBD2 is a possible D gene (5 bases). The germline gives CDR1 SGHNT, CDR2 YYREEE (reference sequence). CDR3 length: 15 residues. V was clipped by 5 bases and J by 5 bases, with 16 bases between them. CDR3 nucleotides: TGTGCCAGCAGGAGTGTGGGAGTTGAAACCGGGGAGCTGTTTTTT. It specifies CASRSVGVETGELFF.

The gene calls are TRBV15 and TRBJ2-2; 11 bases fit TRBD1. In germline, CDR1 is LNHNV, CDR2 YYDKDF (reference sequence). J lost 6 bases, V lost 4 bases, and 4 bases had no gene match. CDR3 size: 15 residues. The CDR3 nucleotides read TGTGCCACCAGCAAGGACAGGGGGCGACCCGGGGAGCTGTTTTTT. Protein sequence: CATSKDRGRPGELFF.

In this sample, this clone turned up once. CDR3 region: CASSPTGGTGELFF. In DNA, the CDR3 is TGTGCCAGCAGCCCAACGGGAGGTACCGGGGAGCTGTTTTTT. The genes are TRBV6-2 or TRBV6-3 and TRBJ2-2; TRBD2 matches at 7 bases. CDR1 and CDR2 from the germline V gene are MNHEY and SVGEGT. The CDR3 is 14 amino acids. Losses at the gene ends were 6 bases for V and 5 bases for J; bases not matched to a gene: 6.